The clone carrying this T cell receptor (beta chain) came up many times. No antigen is known for it. The data were taken from a study of blood T cells in healthy people across ages. Germline loops: CDR1 SQVTM, CDR2 ANQGSEA. The CDR3 consists of 13 residues. V was cut by 6 bases and J by 4 bases, with 15 bases left in between. Study findings and constraints: Compared with aged donors, long-lived donors showed fewer expanded clones, suggesting selection. As age increased, TCR beta diversity per million T cells fell in a roughly linear fashion.

A second PCR, run for about 7 to 11 cycles, used a sample-barcoded 5' primer plus a J-beta primer mix. TCRdb passed the 5' RACE reads through MiXCR, listing each CDR3 protein once. The sample has 800,000 to 950,000 distinct CDR3 sequences, just under 30% seen once; the top ten hold 10%. These sequences were also reported in another study, on T cells of mothers and their children. That report notes: Sequencing got over 8.5 million TCR beta CDR3 reads from each mother and around 3.1 million from each child.

This clonotype originated in a woman aged 40 to 50 in good health. The specimen sequenced was blood. The rearrangement uses TRBV29-1 and TRBJ1-2, with a possible D match to TRBD1 (5 bases). Written as DNA, the CDR3 is TGCAGCGTAGCAACCGGGACGGTCTATGGCTACACCTTC. It codes for CSVATGTVYGYTF.